Here is one T cell receptor (beta chain) with its context. The antigen it recognizes is unknown. No qualities accompany the bases; no much larger clone lies one base away. This sample stems from a study of shared T cell receptors in the human thymus (dated by TCRdb to 2020 to 2022). With respect to the entire study: The study examined how self-reactive, shared T-cell receptor alpha chains are generated in the human thymus.

Library preparation was by the immunoSEQ multiplex PCR assay. TCRdb obtained this table from immuneACCESS and retained in-frame rearrangements with V and J assigned. These tables miss some clones; where compared with another copy, unresolved V genes account for less than half of the shortfall, and the remainder is unexplained. The sample table lists about 610,000 clones, 88% of them with a count of one. The ten largest clones represent over 0.008% of the sample. Measured from the cysteine to the phenylalanine, the CDR3 is 15 residues long. CDR3 DNA only is kept here, 45 bases in frame from base 1. CDR1 is given as MNHEY and CDR2 as SMNVEV, both from the germline V gene (reference sequence). Between the V and J ends, shortened by 6 bases and 3 bases respectively, the junction contains 15 bases. The sample also formed part of further work on human thymus T cells. Looking at the second paper: Donors were immunologically healthy infants undergoing open corrective cardiac surgery for congenital heart defects in Finland. The thymus tissue came from surgical resects taken out during corrective cardiac surgery. Biased V and J gene segment usage appeared to be present in both thymic and peripheral blood repertoires. Highly overlapping thymic TCR repertoires among unrelated individuals were reported in the related research. The study used roughly eight infant thymus samples plus four related peripheral blood samples to characterize TCR alpha and beta repertoires. Donor ages ranging from roughly 6 to 244 days were recorded, and more than 5 male and a couple of female infants were included in the cohort. Thymocytes were mechanically released from the tissue and were stored as pellets of about 10-30 million cells at -70 degrees C. A QIAsymphony instrument was used to extract genomic DNA from the frozen cell pellets. The immunoSEQ multiplex PCR assay was used to amplify the TCRB and TCRAD loci from a standardized amount of quality-controlled genomic DNA. The V(D)J region was spanned by amplicons of a length sufficient to cover the CDR3 and to identify V and J genes. The amplicons were sequenced on an Illumina platform via the commercial immunoSEQ service. Primer bias and sequencing errors were corrected using previously described methods, and TCRAD and TCRB definitions followed the IMGT database. Analysis of the repertoires was done with immunoSEQ Analyzer 3.0 and VDJTools and included basic statistics, V/J segment usage, diversity estimates, rarefaction and pairwise overlap. Diversity was estimated with Chao1, ChaoE, Efron-Thisted, Shannon and inverse Simpson indices, and also on datasets down-sampled to the smallest sample. Repertoire overlap used strict matching of CDR3 nucleotide sequence, V gene and J gene, with Jaccard-based multidimensional scaling clustering. On average, thymus samples gave hundreds of thousands of unique TCRB clonotypes, whereas blood samples gave about 84,000.

This sequence was found in a boy younger than two with a congenital heart defect. Donor details come from another sample of the same person, matched by shared clones. Recombination linked TRBV27 to TRBJ1-3; the D segment could be TRBD1, given 6 matching bases. Source material: thymocytes. The CDR3 region: CASSPTGNGGNTIYF. DNA sequence: TGTGCCAGCAGCCCTACAGGGAACGGTGGAAACACCATATATTTT.